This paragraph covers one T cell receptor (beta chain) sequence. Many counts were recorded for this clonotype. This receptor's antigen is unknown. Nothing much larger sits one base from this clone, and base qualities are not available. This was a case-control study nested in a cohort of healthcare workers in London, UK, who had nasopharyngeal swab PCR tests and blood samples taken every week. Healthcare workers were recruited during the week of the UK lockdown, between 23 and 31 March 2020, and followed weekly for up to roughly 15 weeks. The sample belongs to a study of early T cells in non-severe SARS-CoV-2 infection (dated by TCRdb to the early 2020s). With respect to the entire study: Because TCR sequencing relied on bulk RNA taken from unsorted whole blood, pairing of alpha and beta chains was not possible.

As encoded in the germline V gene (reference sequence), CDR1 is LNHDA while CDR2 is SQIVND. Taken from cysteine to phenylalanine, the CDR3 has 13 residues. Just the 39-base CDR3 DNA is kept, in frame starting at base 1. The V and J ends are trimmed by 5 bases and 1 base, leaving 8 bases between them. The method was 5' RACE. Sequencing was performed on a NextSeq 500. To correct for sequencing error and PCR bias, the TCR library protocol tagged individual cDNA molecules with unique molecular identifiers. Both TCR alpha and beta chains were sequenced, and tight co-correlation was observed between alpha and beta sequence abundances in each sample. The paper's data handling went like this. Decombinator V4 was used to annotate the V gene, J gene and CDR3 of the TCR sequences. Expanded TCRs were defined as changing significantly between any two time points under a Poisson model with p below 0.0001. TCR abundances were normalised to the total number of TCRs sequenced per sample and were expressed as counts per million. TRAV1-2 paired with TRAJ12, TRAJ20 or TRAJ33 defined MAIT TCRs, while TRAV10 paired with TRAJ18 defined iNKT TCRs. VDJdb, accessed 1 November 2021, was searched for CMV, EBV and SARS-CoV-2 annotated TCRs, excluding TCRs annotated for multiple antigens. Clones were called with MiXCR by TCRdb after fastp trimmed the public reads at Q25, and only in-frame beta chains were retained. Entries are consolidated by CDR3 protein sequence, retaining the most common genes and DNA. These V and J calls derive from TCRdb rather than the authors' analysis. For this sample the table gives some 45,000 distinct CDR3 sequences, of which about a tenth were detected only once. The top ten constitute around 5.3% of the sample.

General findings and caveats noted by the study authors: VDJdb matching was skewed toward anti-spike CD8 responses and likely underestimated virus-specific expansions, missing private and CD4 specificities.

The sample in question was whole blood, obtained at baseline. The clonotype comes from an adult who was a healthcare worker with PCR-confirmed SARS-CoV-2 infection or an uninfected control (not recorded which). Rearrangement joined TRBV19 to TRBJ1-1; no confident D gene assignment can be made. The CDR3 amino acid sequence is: CASSLQRNTEAFF. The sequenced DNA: TGTGCCAGTAGTCTACAGCGGAACACTGAAGCTTTCTTT.